This T cell receptor (beta chain) comes out of a study of PD-L1 blockade in urothelial cancer. Sequencing used immunoSEQ multiplex PCR; TCRdb keeps in-frame clones, though not all of them. The sample holds 40,000 or so clones, 82% seen once. This clonotype originated in a man aged 55 to 70 with urothelial cancer. The sequenced sample was PBMCs, obtained around atezolizumab (anti-PD-L1) treatment.

For the CDR3, the DNA is TGTGCCAGCCGGGACAGGGACACTGAAGCTTTCTTT. Translation gives CASRDRDTEAFF. The V gene is TRBV28, the J gene TRBJ1-1; 9 bases agree with TRBD1. This CDR3 has 12 amino acids. After removal of 8 bases from V and 3 bases from J, the junction contained 1 base not matched to a gene. The germline V gene encodes CDR1 MDHEN and CDR2 SYDVKM.